This is a list of T cell receptor beta chains from one sample in a study of blood T cell repertoires in COVID-19. Measured with immunoSEQ multiplex PCR; TCRdb has only the in-frame clones, and not every one. The table has over 150,000 clones, around 80% seen once. Sequenced sample: peripheral blood. The source of these receptors is a human donor in a cohort sampled during active COVID-19. Each CDR3 is given with its conserved first and last residue. The D gene is left open where the match is weak. Some rows have no size entry. The others give once, few or many, or a class for an expanded clone.

size: -
V: TRBV12-3/TRBV12-4
D: TRBD1
J: TRBJ1-2
CDR3: CASRHGTAYGYTF
DNA: TGTGCCAGCAGACACGGGACAGCCTATGGCTACACCTTC

size: -
V: TRBV27
D: -
J: TRBJ2-6
CDR3: CASSIGGGVSGANVLTF
DNA: TGTGCCAGCAGTATCGGAGGAGGAGTCTCTGGGGCCAACGTCCTGACTTTC

size: -
V: TRBV2
D: TRBD2
J: TRBJ2-1
CDR3: CASSDGLGLNEQFF
DNA: TGTGCCAGCAGCGATGGACTAGGCTTAAATGAGCAGTTCTTC

size: -
V: TRBV12-3/TRBV12-4
D: -
J: TRBJ1-2
CDR3: CASRQGVNGYTF
DNA: TGTGCCAGCAGACAGGGTGTAAATGGCTACACCTTC

size: -
V: TRBV3-1/TRBV3-2
D: TRBD2
J: TRBJ2-1
CDR3: CASSQDESGGLGEQFF
DNA: TGTGCCAGCAGCCAAGATGAGAGCGGGGGGCTTGGTGAGCAGTTCTTC

size: few
V: TRBV29-1
D: TRBD1
J: TRBJ1-1
CDR3: CSARTGRDTEAFF
DNA: TGCAGCGCCAGGACAGGGAGGGACACTGAAGCTTTCTTT

size: -
V: TRBV18
D: TRBD1
J: TRBJ2-7
CDR3: CASSPGQHLSYEQYF
DNA: TGTGCCAGCTCACCGGGACAGCATCTCTCCTACGAGCAGTACTTC

size: -
V: TRBV7-9
D: TRBD1
J: TRBJ2-1
CDR3: CASSSGQGYYNEQFF
DNA: TGTGCCAGCAGCTCCGGACAGGGTTACTACAATGAGCAGTTCTTC

size: once
V: TRBV14
D: -
J: TRBJ2-7
CDR3: CASSQGPGAGPYEQYF
DNA: TGTGCCAGCAGCCAAGGTCCGGGTGCTGGTCCGTACGAGCAGTACTTC

size: -
V: TRBV10-3
D: TRBD1
J: TRBJ1-2
CDR3: CAISEWADREPFNYGYTF
DNA: TGTGCCATCAGTGAGTGGGCTGACAGGGAGCCATTTAACTATGGCTACACCTTC

size: -
V: TRBV14
D: -
J: TRBJ2-3
CDR3: CASSRGGGGTDTQYF
DNA: TGTGCCAGCAGCCGCGGCGGAGGTGGCACAGATACGCAGTATTTT

size: -
V: TRBV4-2
D: TRBD1
J: TRBJ1-4
CDR3: CASSQAGGPSEKLFF
DNA: TGTGCCAGCAGCCAAGCAGGGGGACCGAGTGAAAAACTGTTTTTT

size: -
V: TRBV15
D: -
J: TRBJ1-6
CDR3: CATSSRGSSPLHF
DNA: TGTGCCACCAGCAGTAGGGGGAGTTCACCCCTCCACTTT

size: -
V: TRBV4-2
D: TRBD2
J: TRBJ2-7
CDR3: CASSQVGSGTYEQYF
DNA: TGTGCCAGCAGCCAAGTTGGTAGCGGGACCTACGAGCAGTACTTC

size: -
V: TRBV2
D: -
J: TRBJ2-5
CDR3: CASSSTRLRRETQYF
DNA: TGTGCCAGCAGCTCAACTAGACTAAGGAGAGAGACCCAGTACTTC

size: -
V: TRBV29-1
D: -
J: TRBJ2-1
CDR3: CSVGGEGTWNEQFF
DNA: TGCAGCGTTGGGGGAGAGGGGACATGGAATGAGCAGTTCTTC

size: once
V: TRBV3-1/TRBV3-2
D: TRBD2
J: TRBJ2-7
CDR3: CASSQVNREGDPYEQYF
DNA: TGTGCCAGCAGCCAAGTAAACCGGGAGGGGGACCCCTACGAGCAGTACTTC

size: -
V: TRBV9
D: -
J: TRBJ2-7
CDR3: CASSVNEAAYYEQYF
DNA: TGTGCCAGCAGCGTAAATGAGGCAGCCTACTACGAGCAGTACTTC

size: -
V: TRBV9
D: TRBD1
J: TRBJ1-2
CDR3: CASSSRTGANYGYTF
DNA: TGTGCCAGCAGCTCCAGGACAGGAGCTAACTATGGCTACACCTTC

size: -
V: TRBV5-5
D: -
J: TRBJ2-7
CDR3: CASSLGQGSAYEQYF
DNA: TGTGCCAGCAGCTTGGGGCAGGGATCCGCCTACGAGCAGTACTTC

size: -
V: TRBV11-3
D: -
J: TRBJ1-1
CDR3: CASSPGGGLRDTEAFF
DNA: TGTGCCAGCAGCCCAGGTGGTGGCCTCCGGGATACTGAAGCTTTCTTT

size: -
V: TRBV3-1/TRBV3-2
D: -
J: TRBJ2-7
CDR3: CASSPGTANYEQYF
DNA: TGTGCCAGCAGCCCCGGGACTGCCAACTACGAGCAGTACTTC

size: -
V: TRBV5-4
D: TRBD1
J: TRBJ2-3
CDR3: CASSLAPGQGYTDTQYF
DNA: TGTGCCAGCAGCTTGGCCCCAGGACAGGGATACACAGATACGCAGTATTTT

size: -
V: TRBV6-5
D: TRBD1
J: TRBJ2-1
CDR3: CASSYSETGAGEQFF
DNA: TGTGCCAGCAGTTACTCAGAGACAGGGGCGGGTGAGCAGTTCTTC

size: -
V: TRBV30
D: -
J: TRBJ2-7
CDR3: CAWSAPGLAGPEQYF
DNA: TGTGCCTGGAGTGCACCGGGACTTGCCGGGCCCGAGCAGTACTTC

size: -
V: TRBV2
D: -
J: TRBJ2-2
CDR3: CASSESYGTSTGELFF
DNA: TGTGCCAGCAGTGAAAGTTATGGGACATCCACCGGGGAGCTGTTTTTT

size: -
V: TRBV13
D: -
J: TRBJ2-7
CDR3: CASSANPGGTVYEQYF
DNA: TGTGCCAGCAGCGCCAACCCGGGAGGGACAGTCTACGAGCAGTACTTC

size: -
V: TRBV2
D: TRBD2
J: TRBJ2-1
CDR3: CAGHRAGAEQFF
DNA: TGTGCCGGTCATCGAGCGGGGGCCGAGCAGTTCTTC